This TCR beta chain was recovered during a study of blood T cell repertoires in COVID-19. Looking at the study overall: Acute-phase and convalescent COVID-19 samples originated in the United States, Italy and Spain.

Cohort placement rested on clinical history that participants reported themselves. Cohort 3 donors were reported recovered after two negative PCRs, clearance, or symptom resolution. The CDR3 totals 13 residues. Germline CDR1 reads SQVTM; CDR2 reads ANQGSEA. Trimming at V came to 4 bases and at J to 9 bases, leaving 5 bases not matched to a gene. Authors' processing steps: Reference gene primer amplification in the assay estimated nucleated cell counts. Libraries were prepared by immunoSEQ multiplex PCR; TCRdb keeps only in-frame clonotypes and omits some of them. That table is the source of V, J and clone size, and D and trimming were worked out from the DNA. The sample carries about 20,000 clones, approximately 89% recorded once.

The sequenced sample consisted of PBMCs or T cells enriched from blood (not recorded which). This chain uses TRBV29-1 with TRBJ2-1; 11 bases map to TRBD1. This TCR was sampled from a woman aged 25-40 years who had recovered from COVID-19. In DNA, the CDR3 is TGCAGCGTTGGTGGACAGGGGGCGAGTGAGCAGTTCTTC. Translating gives CSVGGQGASEQFF.